This paragraph reports one TCR beta chain. Its antigen is as yet unknown. The data were obtained in a study of T cell responses to AZD1222 COVID-19 vaccine. General study points: Clonal diversity may have been underestimated, and the donors were mostly white British, with more females than males. Nearly half of spike-specific TCRs reportedly target variant regions that are unmutated in the B.1.351 and B.1.1.7 variants.

Clones were read by immunoSEQ multiplex PCR, and TCRdb kept only the in-frame ones, dropping some. The sample contains under 130,000 clones, 70% to 90% of which appear only once. Deletions cut 6 bases from V and 0 bases from J, with 15 bases between. This CDR3 spans 15 amino acids. Germline CDR1 reads MNHEY; CDR2 reads SVGAGI. The sequences come from peripheral blood, collected on day 0 of AZD1222 vaccination. The clonotype comes from an adult in good health. This rearrangement joins TRBV6-5 to TRBJ2-7, with D uncertain. The CDR3 here is CASSGGGSYSYEQYF. In DNA, the CDR3 is TGTGCCAGCAGCGGCGGTGGGTCCTACTCCTACGAGCAGTACTTC.